The T cell receptor (beta chain) under discussion was sequenced for a study of cytomegalovirus exposure and HLA in healthy donors. On the study more broadly: Some 180 million T cells yielded roughly 120 million unique TCR beta sequences in earlier analysis. Study results and caveats: Accurate HLA-A and HLA-B prediction from TCR beta sequences was reported for most subjects.

On this clone itself: Its specificity is not known.

CDR3 size: 14 residues. Trimming at V came to 2 bases and at J to 10 bases, leaving 5 bases not matched to a gene. CDR1 and CDR2 (germline): MNHNY, SVGAGI (reference sequence). Vbeta (60) and Jbeta (13) primers were used in the PCR. Repertoires were generated with immunoSEQ multiplex PCR, while TCRdb's copy carries only in-frame clones and drops some. This table has some 150,000 clones, approximately 79% appearing once. The chain recombines TRBV6-6 with TRBJ1-6, with 7 bases aligning to TRBD1. This TCR was recovered from a middle-aged man in good health and CMV-seronegative. Sequencing was done on a sample of PBMCs. CDR3: CASSYPDRDSPLHF. In DNA, the CDR3 is TGTGCCAGCAGTTACCCTGACAGGGACTCACCCCTCCACTTT.